The entry below gives a single TCR beta chain sequence along with its context. The specificity of this receptor is unknown. Base qualities are not recorded, but no much larger clone differs from it by a single base. Library construction relied on PCR. At the Johns Hopkins FTIC core, DNA from the cultured CD4+ T cells underwent TCR sequencing with the Oncomine TCR Beta short-read assay. The QIAamp micro DNA kit was used to extract genomic DNA from the cultured CD4+ T cells. Oncomine TCR Beta libraries from cultured CD4+ T cells were pooled with unique dual indexes and sequenced on an Illumina iSeq 100. Per the original workflow: Non-productive sequences were removed, and CDR3s not starting with C, not ending with F or W, or shorter than 7 amino acids were discarded. Antigen-specific clonotypes were identified with the MANAFEST web application by comparing peptide-stimulated wells with reference and other culture wells. An FDR below 0.05, an odds ratio above 5, and a productive frequency above 0.1% in at least two of three replicate wells were required for clones to be considered positive. Cross-reactive clonotypes were defined as significantly expanded in both SARS-CoV-2 spike wells and at least one common cold coronavirus spike condition. CDR3 homology was assessed with Levenshtein distances (stringdist) and unrooted phylogenetic trees (ape) in R version 3.6.1. TCRdb handled the public reads itself, with Q25 trimming in fastp and clone calling in MiXCR, and kept productive beta chains. Each entry merges the rows of one CDR3 protein and shows their most common DNA and genes. TCRdb, not the authors, supplied the V and J calls. The table for this sample lists some 15,000 distinct CDR3 sequences; approximately 38% of them were counted only once. The ten largest clones take up around an eighth of the sample.

From the cysteine up to the phenylalanine, the CDR3 has a length of 15 residues. The DNA shown is the 45-base CDR3, in frame from base 1. Between the V and J ends, shortened by 3 bases and 5 bases respectively, the junction contains 16 bases. According to the germline V gene, CDR1 reads KGHSH and CDR2 reads LQKENI. This specimen belongs to a study of vaccination and CD4 T cells after COVID-19 (dated 2022 in TCRdb). Broadly, across the study: Every convalescent patient had a positive nasal swab PCR test for SARS-CoV-2, with mild disease in 9 or 10 patients and severe disease in one. Six males and four females were included in the convalescent cohort, with two Hispanic individuals, seven Caucasians, two Asians and one multiracial person represented. Participants received two doses of either the Pfizer-BioNTech BNT162b2 vaccine (n=8) or the Moderna mRNA-1273 vaccine (n=2). Post-COVID blood samples were collected from convalescent patients a median of around 100 days after diagnosis, with a range of about 30 to 161 days. Post-vaccine blood samples were collected a median of about 72 days after the second vaccine dose, ranging from roughly 12 to 241 days. Culture stimuli were overlapping spike peptide pools from SARS-CoV-2 and from the common cold coronaviruses HCoV-NL63, HCoV-OC43 and HCoV-229E. In control cultures, a CEFX viral epitope pool was used as positive control, an HIV-1 Nef peptide pool was used as negative control, or no peptide was added. The spike-specific CD4+ TCR repertoire was compared before and after mRNA vaccination in over 9 COVID-19 convalescent patients and a handful of infection-naive healthy vaccine recipients. Study-level results and caveats: Only a relatively small number of convalescent patients were included in the study, and early timepoints following natural infection were not analyzed. Nearly all vaccine-specific clones in convalescent patients (304 of 307) were mono-reactive for SARS-CoV-2 spike rather than cross-reactive with common cold coronaviruses. An increase in the median number of SARS-CoV-2-reactive clonotypes from approximately 20 after infection to a few dozen after vaccination was observed, but the change was not found to be significant. In convalescent patients, a median about 86% of post-vaccine SARS-CoV-2-reactive clones were detected only after vaccination, and vaccine-specific priming was suggested by this finding.

Explained via the paper, the treatment or condition label denotes: roughly 11-day PBMC culture with coronavirus spike peptide pools or control peptides (ViraFEST assay). The ViraFEST assay, used in the study, expanded antigen-specific T cells with peptide pools and then identified the expanded clonotypes through TCR sequencing. The convalescent patients' positive SARS-CoV-2 PCR tests fell between March and December 2020, which was before the Alpha, Beta and Delta variants emerged in the United States. Each well held 2.2 million or so PBMCs cultured in IMDM containing roughly 5.4% human AB serum and approximately 9.8 IU/ml IL-2, with about 10 ug/ml peptide pools added. On days 3 and 7, half of the culture medium was replaced with fresh IL-2-containing medium. CD4+ T cells were isolated after 10 days of culture through negative selection using the EasySep CD4+ T cell isolation kit. PBMCs were separated from whole blood using Ficoll-Paque Plus gradient centrifugation and then either used fresh or cryopreserved at -140C. Culture conditions were generally each tested in triplicate wells.

The receptor's source is a human donor who had recovered from COVID-19. Recombination linked TRBV18 to TRBJ1-1, with no confident D gene call. The source material was CD4+ T cells from blood, cultured in vitro. In nucleotide form, the sequence is TGTGCCAGCTCACCCGTCGGTTGGGGAGAGACTGAAGCTTTCTTT. This encodes CASSPVGWGETEAFF.